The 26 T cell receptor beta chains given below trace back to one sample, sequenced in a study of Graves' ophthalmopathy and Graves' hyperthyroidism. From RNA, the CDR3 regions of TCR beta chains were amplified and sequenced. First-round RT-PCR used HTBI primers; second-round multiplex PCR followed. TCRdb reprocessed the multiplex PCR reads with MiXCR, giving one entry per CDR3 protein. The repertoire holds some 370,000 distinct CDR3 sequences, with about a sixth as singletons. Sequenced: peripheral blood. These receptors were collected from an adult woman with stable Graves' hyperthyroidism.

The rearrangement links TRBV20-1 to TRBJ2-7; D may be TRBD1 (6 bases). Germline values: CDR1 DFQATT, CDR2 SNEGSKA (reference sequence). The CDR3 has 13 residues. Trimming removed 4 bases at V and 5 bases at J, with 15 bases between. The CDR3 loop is CSANRDTTDEQYF. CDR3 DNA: TGCAGTGCTAACCGGGACACCACCGACGAGCAGTACTTC.

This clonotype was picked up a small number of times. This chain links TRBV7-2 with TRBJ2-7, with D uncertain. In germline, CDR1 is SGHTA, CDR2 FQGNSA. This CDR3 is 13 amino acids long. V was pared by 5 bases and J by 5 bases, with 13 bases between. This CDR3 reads CASSLGHADEQYF. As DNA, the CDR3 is TGTGCCAGCAGCCTCGGCCACGCGGACGAGCAGTACTTC.

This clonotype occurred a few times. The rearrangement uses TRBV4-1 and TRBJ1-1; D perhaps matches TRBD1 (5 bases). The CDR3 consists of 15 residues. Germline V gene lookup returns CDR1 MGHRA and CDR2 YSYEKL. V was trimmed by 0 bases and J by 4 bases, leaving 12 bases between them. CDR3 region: CASSQDRQGGTEAFF. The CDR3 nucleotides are TGCGCCAGCAGCCAAGATCGGCAGGGCGGCACTGAAGCTTTCTTT.

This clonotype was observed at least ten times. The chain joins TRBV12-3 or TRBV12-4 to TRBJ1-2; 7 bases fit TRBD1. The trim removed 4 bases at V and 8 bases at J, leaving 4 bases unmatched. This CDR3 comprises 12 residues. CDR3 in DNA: TGTGCCAGCAGTTCCAGGGGGATAGGCTACACCTTC. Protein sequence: CASSSRGIGYTF.

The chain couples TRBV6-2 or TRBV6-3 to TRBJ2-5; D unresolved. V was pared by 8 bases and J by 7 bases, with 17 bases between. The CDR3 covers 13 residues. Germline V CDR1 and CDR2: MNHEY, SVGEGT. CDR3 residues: CASRVDLPGTQYF. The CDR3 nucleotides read TGTGCCAGCCGCGTCGACCTGCCGGGGACCCAGTACTTC.

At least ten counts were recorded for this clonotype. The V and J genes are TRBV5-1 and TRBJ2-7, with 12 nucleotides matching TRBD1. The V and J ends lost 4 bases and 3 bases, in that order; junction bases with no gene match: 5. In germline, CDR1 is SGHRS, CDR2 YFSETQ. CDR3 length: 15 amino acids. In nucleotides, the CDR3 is TGCGCCAGCAGCCCCGGGACAGGGGGCCGCTACGAGCAGTACTTC. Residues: CASSPGTGGRYEQYF.

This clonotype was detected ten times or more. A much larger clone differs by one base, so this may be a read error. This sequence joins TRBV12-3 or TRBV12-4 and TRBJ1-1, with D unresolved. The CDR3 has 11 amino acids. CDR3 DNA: TGTGCCAGCAGGGAAACCACTGAAGCTTCCTTT. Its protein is CASRETTEASF.

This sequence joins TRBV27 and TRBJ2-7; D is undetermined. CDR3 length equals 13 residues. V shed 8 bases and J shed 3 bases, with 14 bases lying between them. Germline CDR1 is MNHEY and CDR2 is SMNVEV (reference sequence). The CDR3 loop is CASRFQRFYEQYF. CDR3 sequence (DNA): TGTGCCAGCCGCTTCCAAAGGTTCTACGAGCAGTACTTC.

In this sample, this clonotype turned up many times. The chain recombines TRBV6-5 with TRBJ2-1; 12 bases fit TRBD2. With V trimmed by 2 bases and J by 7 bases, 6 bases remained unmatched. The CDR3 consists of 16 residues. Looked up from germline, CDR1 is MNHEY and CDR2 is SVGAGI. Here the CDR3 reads CASSYGTSGRLNEQFF. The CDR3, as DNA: TGTGCCAGCAGTTACGGAACTAGCGGGAGGCTAAATGAGCAGTTCTTC.

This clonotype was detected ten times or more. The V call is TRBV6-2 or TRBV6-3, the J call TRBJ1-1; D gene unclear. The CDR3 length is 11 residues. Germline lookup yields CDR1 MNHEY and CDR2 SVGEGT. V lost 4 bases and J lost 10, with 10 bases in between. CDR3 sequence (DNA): TGTGCCAGCAGTTCCCGCATAGGAGCTTTCTTT. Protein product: CASSSRIGAFF.

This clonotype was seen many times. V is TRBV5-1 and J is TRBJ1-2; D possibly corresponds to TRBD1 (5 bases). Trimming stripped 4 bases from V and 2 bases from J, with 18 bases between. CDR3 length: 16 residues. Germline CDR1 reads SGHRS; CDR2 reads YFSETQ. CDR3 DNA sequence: TGCGCCAGCAGCAGGAGCAGGGCGACCTACAACTATGGCTACACCTTC. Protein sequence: CASSRSRATYNYGYTF.

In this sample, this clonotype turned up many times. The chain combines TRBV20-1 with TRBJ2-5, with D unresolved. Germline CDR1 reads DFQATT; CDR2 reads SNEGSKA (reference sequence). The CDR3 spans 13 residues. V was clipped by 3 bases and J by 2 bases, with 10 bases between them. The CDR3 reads CSARSWAQETQYF. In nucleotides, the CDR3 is TGCAGTGCTAGGAGTTGGGCTCAAGAGACCCAGTACTTC.

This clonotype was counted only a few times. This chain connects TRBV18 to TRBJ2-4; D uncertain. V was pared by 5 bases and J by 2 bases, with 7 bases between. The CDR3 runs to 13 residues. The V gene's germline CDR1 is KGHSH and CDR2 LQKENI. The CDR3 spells CASSTLSKNIQYF. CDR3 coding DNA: TGTGCCAGCTCAACCCTATCCAAAAACATTCAGTACTTC.

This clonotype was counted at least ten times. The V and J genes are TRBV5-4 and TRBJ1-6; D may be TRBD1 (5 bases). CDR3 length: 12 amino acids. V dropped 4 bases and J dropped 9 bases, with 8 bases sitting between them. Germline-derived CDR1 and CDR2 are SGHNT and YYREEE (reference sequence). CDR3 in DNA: TGTGCCAGCAGCGTAACAGGTTCACCCCTCCACTTT. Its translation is CASSVTGSPLHF.

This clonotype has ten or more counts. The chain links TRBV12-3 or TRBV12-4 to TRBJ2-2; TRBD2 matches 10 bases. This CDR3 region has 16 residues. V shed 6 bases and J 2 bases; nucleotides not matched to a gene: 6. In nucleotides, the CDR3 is TGTGCCAGCAGCCTAAGCGGGAGGGATAACACCGGGGAGCTGTTTTTT. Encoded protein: CASSLSGRDNTGELFF.

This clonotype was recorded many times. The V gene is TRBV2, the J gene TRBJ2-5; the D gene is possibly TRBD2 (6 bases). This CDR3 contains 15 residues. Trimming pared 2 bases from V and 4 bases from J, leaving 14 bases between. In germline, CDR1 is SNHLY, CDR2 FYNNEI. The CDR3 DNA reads TGTGCCAGCAGTGAACGGGACTGGTCTCCAGAGACCCAGTACTTC. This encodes CASSERDWSPETQYF.

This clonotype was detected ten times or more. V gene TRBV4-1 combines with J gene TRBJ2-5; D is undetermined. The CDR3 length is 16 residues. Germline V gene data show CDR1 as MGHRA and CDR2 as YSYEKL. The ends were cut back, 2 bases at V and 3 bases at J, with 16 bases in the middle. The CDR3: CASSQRFETPKETQYF. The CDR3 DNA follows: TGCGCCAGCAGCCAAAGGTTCGAGACCCCCAAAGAGACCCAGTACTTC.

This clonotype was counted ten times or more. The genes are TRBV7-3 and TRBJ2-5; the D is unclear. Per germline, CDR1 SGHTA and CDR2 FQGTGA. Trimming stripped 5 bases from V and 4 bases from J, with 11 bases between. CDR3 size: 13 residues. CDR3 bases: TGTGCCAGCAGCGGTCTTTCGGGAGAGACCCAGTACTTC. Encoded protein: CASSGLSGETQYF. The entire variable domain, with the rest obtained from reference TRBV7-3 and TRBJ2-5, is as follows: GAGVSQTPSNKVTEKGKYVELRCDPISGHTALYWYRQSLGQGPEFLIYFQGTGAADDSGLPNDRFFAVRPEGSVSTLKIQRTERGDSAVYLCASSGLSGETQYFGPGTRLLVL.

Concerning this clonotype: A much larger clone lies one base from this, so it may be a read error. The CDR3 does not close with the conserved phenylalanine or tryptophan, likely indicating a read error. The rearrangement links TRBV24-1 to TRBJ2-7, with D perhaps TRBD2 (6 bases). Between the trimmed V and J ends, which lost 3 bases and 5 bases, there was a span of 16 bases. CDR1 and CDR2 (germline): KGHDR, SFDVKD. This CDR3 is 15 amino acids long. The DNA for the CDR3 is TGTGCCACCAGTGATCCCGCGGGGCCGCCCGACGAGCAGTACTAC. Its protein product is CATSDPAGPPDEQYY.

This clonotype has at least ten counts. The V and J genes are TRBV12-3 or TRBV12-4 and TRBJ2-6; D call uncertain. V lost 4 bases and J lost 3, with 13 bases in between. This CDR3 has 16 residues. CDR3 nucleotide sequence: TGTGCCAGCAGTTCCCTAGGCCGAGGTGGGGCCAACGTCCTGACTTTC. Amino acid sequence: CASSSLGRGGANVLTF.

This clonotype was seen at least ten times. The CDR3 DNA reads TGCAGTGCTAGCCCTCCTGACAGGGACTATGGCTACACCTTC. Translating it yields CSASPPDRDYGYTF. The chain links TRBV20-1 to TRBJ1-2; 7 bases agree with TRBD1. CDR1 is DFQATT and CDR2 is SNEGSKA in the germline V gene (reference sequence). The CDR3 contains 14 residues. V shed 3 bases, J shed 3 bases, and the junction held 7 bases outside the gene matches.

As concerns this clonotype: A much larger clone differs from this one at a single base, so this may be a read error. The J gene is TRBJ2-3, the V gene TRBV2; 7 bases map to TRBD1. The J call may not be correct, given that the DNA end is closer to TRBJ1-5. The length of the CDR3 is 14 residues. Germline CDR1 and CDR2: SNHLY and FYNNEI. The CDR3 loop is CASRKQGSTDTQHF. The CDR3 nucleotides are TGTGCCAGCAGAAAACAGGGGAGCACAGATACGCAGCATTTT.

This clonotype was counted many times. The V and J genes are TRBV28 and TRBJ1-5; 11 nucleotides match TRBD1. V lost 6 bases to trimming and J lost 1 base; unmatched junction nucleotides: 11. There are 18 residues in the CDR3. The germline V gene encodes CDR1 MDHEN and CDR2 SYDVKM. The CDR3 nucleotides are TGTGCCAGCAGGTCCGGGACAGGGGGATATGGGAGCAATCAGCCCCAGCATTTT. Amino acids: CASRSGTGGYGSNQPQHF. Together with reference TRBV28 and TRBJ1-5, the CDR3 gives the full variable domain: DVKVTQSSRYLVKRTGEKVFLECVQDMDHENMFWYRQDPGLGLRLIYFSYDVKMKEKGDIPEGYSVSREKKERFSLILESASTNQTSMYLCASRSGTGGYGSNQPQHFGDGTRLSIL.

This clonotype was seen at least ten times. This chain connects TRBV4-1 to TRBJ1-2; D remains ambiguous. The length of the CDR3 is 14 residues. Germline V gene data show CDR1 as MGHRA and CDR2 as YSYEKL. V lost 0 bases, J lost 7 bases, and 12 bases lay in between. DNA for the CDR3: TGCGCCAGCAGCCAAGACAGAATAATCGGTGGCTACACCTTC. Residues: CASSQDRIIGGYTF.

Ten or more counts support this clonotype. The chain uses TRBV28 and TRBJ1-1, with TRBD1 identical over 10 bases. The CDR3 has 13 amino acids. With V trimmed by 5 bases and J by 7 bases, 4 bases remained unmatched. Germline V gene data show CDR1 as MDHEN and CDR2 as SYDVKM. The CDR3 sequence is CASSRDRGGEAFF. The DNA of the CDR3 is TGTGCCAGCAGTAGGGACAGGGGCGGTGAAGCTTTCTTT.

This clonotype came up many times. CDR3 coding DNA: TGTGCCAGCAGTTTAGGGTCCAGGGTCGGGAACACTGAAGCTTTCTTT. Its translation is CASSLGSRVGNTEAFF. This chain links TRBV12-3 or TRBV12-4 with TRBJ1-1; D might be TRBD1 (5 bases). Trimming removed 1 base at V and 1 base at J, with 13 bases between. The length of the CDR3 is 16 residues.